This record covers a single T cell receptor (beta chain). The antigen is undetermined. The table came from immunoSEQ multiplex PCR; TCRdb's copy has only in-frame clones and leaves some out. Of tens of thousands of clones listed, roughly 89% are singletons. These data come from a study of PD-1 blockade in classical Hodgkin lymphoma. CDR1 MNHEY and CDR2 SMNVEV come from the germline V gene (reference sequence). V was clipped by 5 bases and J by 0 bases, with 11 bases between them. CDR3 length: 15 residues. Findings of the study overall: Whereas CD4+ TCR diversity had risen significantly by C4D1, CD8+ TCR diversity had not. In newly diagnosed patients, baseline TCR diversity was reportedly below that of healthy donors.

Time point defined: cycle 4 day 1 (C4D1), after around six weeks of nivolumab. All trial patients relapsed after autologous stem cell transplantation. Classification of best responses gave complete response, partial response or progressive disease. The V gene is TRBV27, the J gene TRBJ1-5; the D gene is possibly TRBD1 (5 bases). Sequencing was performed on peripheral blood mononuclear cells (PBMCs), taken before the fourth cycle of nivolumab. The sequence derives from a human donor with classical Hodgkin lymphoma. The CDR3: CASSRRQYSNQPQHF. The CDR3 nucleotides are TGTGCCAGCAGTCGAAGACAGTATAGCAATCAGCCCCAGCATTTT.